Listed below are T cell receptor beta chains from one sample, sequenced in a study of blood T cell repertoires in COVID-19. TCRdb's copy holds only in-frame clones and misses some; the assay was immunoSEQ multiplex PCR. The sample consists of about 370,000 clones, roughly 90% of them appearing once. Material: peripheral blood. The receptors derive from a woman aged 25-40 years with COVID-19, enrolled during active disease. The CDR3 runs from the conserved cysteine through the conserved F or W. Each record gives: J gene, V gene, CDR3 length, CDR3 protein.

j_gene: TRBJ2-7; v_gene: TRBV11-2; len: 13; CDR3aa: CASSLDRAYEQYF
j_gene: TRBJ1-6; v_gene: TRBV11-2; len: 18; CDR3aa: CASSTWGEGGSYNSPLHF
j_gene: TRBJ2-7; v_gene: TRBV15; len: 12; CDR3aa: CATRGSSYEQYF
j_gene: TRBJ2-1; v_gene: TRBV5-1; len: 16; CDR3aa: CASSTAGGGASTEQFF
j_gene: TRBJ1-5; v_gene: TRBV28; len: 14; CDR3aa: CASSLWRSNQPQHF
j_gene: TRBJ2-2; v_gene: TRBV7-9; len: 13; CDR3aa: CASSLPPVGELFF
j_gene: TRBJ1-4; v_gene: TRBV6-2/TRBV6-3; len: 20; CDR3aa: CASSYWARGRRLGPNEKLFF
j_gene: TRBJ2-5; v_gene: TRBV25-1; len: 16; CDR3aa: CASSEYISIGGHDLYF
j_gene: TRBJ2-7; v_gene: TRBV2; len: 14; CDR3aa: CASRATGSNYEQYF
j_gene: TRBJ1-3; v_gene: TRBV6-5; len: 16; CDR3aa: CASSYRAGAAGNTIYF
j_gene: TRBJ2-7; v_gene: TRBV5-4; len: 15; CDR3aa: CASSPQGQGNGEQYF
j_gene: TRBJ2-5; v_gene: TRBV6-5; len: 15; CDR3aa: CASTSTSTAGETQYF
j_gene: TRBJ1-5; v_gene: TRBV7-2; len: 16; CDR3aa: CASSSDMDSINQPQHF
j_gene: TRBJ2-2; v_gene: TRBV7-2; len: 17; CDR3aa: CASSPRTSGGATGELFF
j_gene: TRBJ1-6; v_gene: TRBV27; len: 14; CDR3aa: CASSPQGRNSPLHF
j_gene: TRBJ2-5; v_gene: TRBV2; len: 12; CDR3aa: CASRASGETQYF
j_gene: TRBJ2-5; v_gene: TRBV15; len: 17; CDR3aa: CATSSGTGKFSQETQYF
j_gene: TRBJ2-1; v_gene: TRBV7-6; len: 13; CDR3aa: CASSALEAAKQFF
j_gene: TRBJ2-2; v_gene: TRBV6-2/TRBV6-3; len: 16; CDR3aa: CASSPDRGVGTGELFF
j_gene: TRBJ1-2; v_gene: TRBV5-6; len: 13; CDR3aa: CASGDRDFYGYTF
j_gene: TRBJ1-6; v_gene: TRBV30; len: 14; CDR3aa: CAWSVAIDNSPLHF
j_gene: TRBJ2-3; v_gene: TRBV7-9; len: 15; CDR3aa: CASSPTGVSTDTQYF
j_gene: TRBJ2-3; v_gene: TRBV3-1/TRBV3-2; len: 15; CDR3aa: CASSQARAETDTQYF
j_gene: TRBJ1-2; v_gene: TRBV6-4; len: 13; CDR3aa: CASSLDRGYGYTF
j_gene: TRBJ1-2; v_gene: TRBV6-4; len: 14; CDR3aa: CASSGTGGVLGYTF
j_gene: TRBJ1-5; v_gene: TRBV5-5; len: 15; CDR3aa: CASSSGQGENQPQHF
j_gene: TRBJ2-5; v_gene: TRBV7-9; len: 18; CDR3aa: CASSLVSGTSGLQETQYF
j_gene: TRBJ2-1; v_gene: TRBV24-1; len: 18; CDR3aa: CATSDWALAGGPFNEQFF
j_gene: TRBJ2-1; v_gene: TRBV5-4; len: 16; CDR3aa: CASSDKRGSSYNEQFF
j_gene: TRBJ2-3; v_gene: TRBV5-6; len: 16; CDR3aa: CASSSGTSGPTDTQYF
j_gene: TRBJ1-6; v_gene: TRBV18; len: 13; CDR3aa: CASSPGRETPLHF
j_gene: TRBJ1-2; v_gene: TRBV2; len: 12; CDR3aa: CARATGGFGYTF
j_gene: TRBJ1-2; v_gene: TRBV9; len: 13; CDR3aa: CASSVDRGSGYTF
j_gene: TRBJ2-1; v_gene: TRBV5-1; len: 14; CDR3aa: CASSAKQGWDEQFF
j_gene: TRBJ1-3; v_gene: TRBV4-2; len: 15; CDR3aa: CASSPPGESGNTIYF
j_gene: TRBJ2-4; v_gene: TRBV4-3; len: 18; CDR3aa: CASSQERLGGLAKNIQYF
j_gene: TRBJ2-2; v_gene: TRBV5-4; len: 16; CDR3aa: CASSPPGQGNTGELFF
j_gene: TRBJ1-4; v_gene: TRBV2; len: 12; CDR3aa: CASSEWREELFF
j_gene: TRBJ2-1; v_gene: TRBV6-1; len: 16; CDR3aa: CASSESQGQGTNEQFF
j_gene: TRBJ2-1; v_gene: TRBV28; len: 15; CDR3aa: CASRVGGLVYNEQFF
j_gene: TRBJ2-1; v_gene: TRBV11-2; len: 16; CDR3aa: CASSLELHFSYNEQFF
j_gene: TRBJ2-2; v_gene: TRBV7-6; len: 15; CDR3aa: CASSLELAGAGELFF
j_gene: TRBJ2-3; v_gene: TRBV9; len: 15; CDR3aa: CASSAPGSGTDTQYF
j_gene: TRBJ2-1; v_gene: TRBV4-3; len: 17; CDR3aa: CASSQDPPRGRDNEQFF
j_gene: TRBJ1-4; v_gene: TRBV10-2; len: 18; CDR3aa: CASTDAGARSFPSEKLFF